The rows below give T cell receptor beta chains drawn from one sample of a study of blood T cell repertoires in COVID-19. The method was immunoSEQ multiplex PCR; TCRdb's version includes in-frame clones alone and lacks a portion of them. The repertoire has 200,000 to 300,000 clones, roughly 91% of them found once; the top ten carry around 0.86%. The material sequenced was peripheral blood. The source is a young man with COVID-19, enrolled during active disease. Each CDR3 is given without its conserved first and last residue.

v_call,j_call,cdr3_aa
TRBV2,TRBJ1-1,ASSSDMNTEAF
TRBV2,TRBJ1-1,ASSPGWKNTEAF
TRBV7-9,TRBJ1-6,ASSLGQFDNSPLH
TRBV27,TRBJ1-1,ASSLKPGTEAF
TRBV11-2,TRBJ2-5,ASSSPGQRGETQY
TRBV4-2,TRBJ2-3,ASSQDTTGRGADTQY
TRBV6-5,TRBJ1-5,ASSYSTGVGQPQH
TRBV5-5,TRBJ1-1,ASSTRQGKNTEAF
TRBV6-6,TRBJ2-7,ASSSPGHPSYEQY
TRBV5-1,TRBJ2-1,ASSLKLATLSYNEQF
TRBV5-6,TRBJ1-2,ASSPGQFNGYT
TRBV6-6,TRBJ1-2,ASSPPDTSCT
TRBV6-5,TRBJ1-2,ASTPTGGDYGYT
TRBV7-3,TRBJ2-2,ASSLQSGANAGELF
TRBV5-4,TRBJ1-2,ASSLAGSSLNYGYT
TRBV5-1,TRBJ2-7,ASSLVSGGAYEQY
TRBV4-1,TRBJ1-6,ASSQEQGKRSPLH
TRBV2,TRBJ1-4,ASRGNSGEKLF
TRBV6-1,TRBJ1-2,ASSEPQGNYGYT
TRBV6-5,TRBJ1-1,ATLGTGGGNTEAF
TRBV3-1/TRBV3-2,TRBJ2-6,ASSQTGFSGANVLT
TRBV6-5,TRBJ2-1,ASSHFNEQF
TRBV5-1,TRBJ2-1,ASSGGGRADNEQF
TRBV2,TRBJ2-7,ASTPRGIHTYEQY
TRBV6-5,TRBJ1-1,ASSWGIGVEEEAF
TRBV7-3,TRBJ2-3,ASSRGQGPDTQY
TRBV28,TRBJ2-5,ATYSTGEGAQY
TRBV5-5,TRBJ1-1,ASSLAGFTEAF
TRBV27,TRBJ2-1,ASTDGGNTYNEQF